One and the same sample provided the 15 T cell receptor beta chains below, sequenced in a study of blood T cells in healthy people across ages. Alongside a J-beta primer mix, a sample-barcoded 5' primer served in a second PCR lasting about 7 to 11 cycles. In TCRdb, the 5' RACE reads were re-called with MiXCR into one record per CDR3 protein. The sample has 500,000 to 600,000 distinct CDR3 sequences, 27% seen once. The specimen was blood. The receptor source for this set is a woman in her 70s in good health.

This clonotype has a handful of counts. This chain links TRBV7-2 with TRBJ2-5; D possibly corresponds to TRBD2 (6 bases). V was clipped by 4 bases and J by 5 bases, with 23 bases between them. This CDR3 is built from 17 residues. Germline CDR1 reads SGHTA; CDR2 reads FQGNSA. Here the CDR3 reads CASSYQAGYLSGETQYF. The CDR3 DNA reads TGTGCCAGCAGCTACCAGGCGGGGTATCTCTCCGGGGAGACCCAGTACTTC.

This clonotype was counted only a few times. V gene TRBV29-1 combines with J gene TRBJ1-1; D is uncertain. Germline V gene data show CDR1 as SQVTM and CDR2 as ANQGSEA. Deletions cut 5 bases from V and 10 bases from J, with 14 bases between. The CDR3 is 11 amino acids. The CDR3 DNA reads TGCAGCGTTCGTCCCTCTACGGGAGCTTTCTTT. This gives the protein CSVRPSTGAFF.

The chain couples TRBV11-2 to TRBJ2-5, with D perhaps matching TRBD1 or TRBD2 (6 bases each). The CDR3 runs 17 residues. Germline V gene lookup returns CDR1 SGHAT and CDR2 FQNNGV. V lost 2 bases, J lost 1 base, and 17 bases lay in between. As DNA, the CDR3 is TGTGCCAGCAGCTTATTTGTGGGGGGCCCATCCCAAGAGACCCAGTACTTC. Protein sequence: CASSLFVGGPSQETQYF.

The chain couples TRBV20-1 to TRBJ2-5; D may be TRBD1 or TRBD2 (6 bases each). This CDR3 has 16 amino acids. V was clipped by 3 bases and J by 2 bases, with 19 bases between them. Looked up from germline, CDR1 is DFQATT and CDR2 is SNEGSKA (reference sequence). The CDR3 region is CSARVLTGAPQETQYF. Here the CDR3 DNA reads TGCAGTGCTAGGGTCTTAACGGGGGCCCCTCAAGAGACCCAGTACTTC.

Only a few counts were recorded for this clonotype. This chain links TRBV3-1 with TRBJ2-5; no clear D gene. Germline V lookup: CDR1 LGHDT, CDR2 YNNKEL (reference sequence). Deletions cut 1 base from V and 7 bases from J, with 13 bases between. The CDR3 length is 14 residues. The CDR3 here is CASSQVSRTGTQYF. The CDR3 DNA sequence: TGTGCCAGCAGCCAAGTTTCGCGTACCGGGACCCAGTACTTC.

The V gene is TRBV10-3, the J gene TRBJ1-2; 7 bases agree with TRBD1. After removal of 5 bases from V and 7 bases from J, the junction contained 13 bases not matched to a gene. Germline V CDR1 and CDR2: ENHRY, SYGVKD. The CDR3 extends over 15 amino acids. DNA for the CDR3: TGTGCCATCAGTCGGGACAGCTCTTTACCCTCTGGCTACACCTTC. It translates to CAISRDSSLPSGYTF.

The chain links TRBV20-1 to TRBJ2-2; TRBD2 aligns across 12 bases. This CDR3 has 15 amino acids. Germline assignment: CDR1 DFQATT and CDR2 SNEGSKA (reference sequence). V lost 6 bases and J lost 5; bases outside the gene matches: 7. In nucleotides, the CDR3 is TGCAGTGCCCCTAGCGGGGGGGCGGGGACCGGGGAGCTGTTTTTT. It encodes CSAPSGGAGTGELFF.

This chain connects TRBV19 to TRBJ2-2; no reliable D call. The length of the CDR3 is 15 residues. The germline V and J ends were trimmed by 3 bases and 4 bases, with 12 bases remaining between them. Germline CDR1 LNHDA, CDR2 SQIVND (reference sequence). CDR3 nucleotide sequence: TGTGCCAGTAGTATTATAAGCGTAGTCACCGGGGAGCTGTTTTTT. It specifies CASSIISVVTGELFF. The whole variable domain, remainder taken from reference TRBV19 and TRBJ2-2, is DGGITQSPKYLFRKEGQNVTLSCEQNLNHDAMYWYRQDPGQGLRLIYYSQIVNDFQKGDIAEGYSVSREKKESFPLTVTSAQKNPTAFYLCASSIISVVTGELFFGEGSRLTVL.

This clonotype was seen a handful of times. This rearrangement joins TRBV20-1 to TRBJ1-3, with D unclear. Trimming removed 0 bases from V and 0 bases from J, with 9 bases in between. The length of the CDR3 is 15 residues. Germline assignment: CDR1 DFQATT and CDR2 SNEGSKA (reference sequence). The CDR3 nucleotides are TGCAGTGCTAGAGATCCCCGGGACTCTGGAAACACCATATATTTT. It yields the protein CSARDPRDSGNTIYF.

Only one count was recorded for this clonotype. DNA for the CDR3: TGTGCCAGCAGCTTGACAGGTCCCGAAAAACTGTTTTTT. Translating gives CASSLTGPEKLFF. This sequence joins TRBV7-9 and TRBJ1-4; D may be TRBD1 (6 bases). Trimming shortened V by 3 bases and J by 8 bases, and 10 bases separated the two germline ends. There are 13 residues in the CDR3. The germline gives CDR1 SEHNR, CDR2 FQNEAQ (reference sequence).

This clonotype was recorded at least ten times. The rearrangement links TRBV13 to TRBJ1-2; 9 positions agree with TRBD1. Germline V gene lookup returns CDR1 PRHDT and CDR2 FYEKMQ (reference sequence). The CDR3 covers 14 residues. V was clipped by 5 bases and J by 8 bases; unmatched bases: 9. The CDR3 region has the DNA TGTGCCAGCAGCCTACTACAGGGGGCTCGCGGCTACACCTTC. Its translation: CASSLLQGARGYTF.

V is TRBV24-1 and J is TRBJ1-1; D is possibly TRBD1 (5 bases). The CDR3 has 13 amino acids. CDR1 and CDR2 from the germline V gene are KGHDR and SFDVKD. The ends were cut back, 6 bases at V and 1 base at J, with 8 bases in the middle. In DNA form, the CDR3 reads TGTGCCACCAGTACAGGTCCGAACACTGAAGCTTTCTTT. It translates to CATSTGPNTEAFF.

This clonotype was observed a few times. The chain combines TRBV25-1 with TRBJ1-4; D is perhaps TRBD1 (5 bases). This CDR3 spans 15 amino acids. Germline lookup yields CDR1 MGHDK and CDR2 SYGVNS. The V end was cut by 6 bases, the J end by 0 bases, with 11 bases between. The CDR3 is CASRQAGPTNEKLFF. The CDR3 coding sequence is TGTGCCAGCAGGCAGGCGGGGCCAACTAATGAAAAACTGTTTTTT.

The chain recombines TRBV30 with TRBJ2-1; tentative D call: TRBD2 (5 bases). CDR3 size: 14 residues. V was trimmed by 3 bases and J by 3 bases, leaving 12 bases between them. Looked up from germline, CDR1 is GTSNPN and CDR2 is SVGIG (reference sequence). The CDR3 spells CAWRRVSGYNEQFF. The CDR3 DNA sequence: TGTGCCTGGAGGAGGGTATCGGGCTACAATGAGCAGTTCTTC.

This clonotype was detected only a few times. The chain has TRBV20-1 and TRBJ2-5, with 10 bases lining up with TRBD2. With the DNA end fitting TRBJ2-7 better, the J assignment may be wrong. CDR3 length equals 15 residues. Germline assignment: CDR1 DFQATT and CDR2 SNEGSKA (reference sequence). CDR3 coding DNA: TGCAGTGCCACGAGGATAGCGGGGGGTACCTACGAGCAGTACTTC. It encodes CSATRIAGGTYEQYF.